This TCR beta chain appears in the sequencing data of a study of cytomegalovirus exposure and HLA in healthy donors. General observations from the study: Association with HLA alleles at 0.05 false discovery rate was found for 17,000 or so TCR beta sequences in a later analysis.

Germline-derived CDR1 and CDR2 are LGHNA and YNFKEQ. The CDR3 extends over 17 amino acids. Trimming cost V 0 bases and J 0 bases, with 14 bases left between them. A multiplex PCR was run with 60 Vbeta primers and 13 Jbeta primers. In the study's own analysis: Later, an analysis found around 80 million unique TCR beta chains, and roughly 9.9 million of these were shared. Libraries were prepared by immunoSEQ multiplex PCR; TCRdb keeps only in-frame clonotypes and omits some of them. V and J calls and clone size come straight from that table; D and trimming were deduced from the DNA. The table has approximately 160,000 clones, around four fifths seen once. Worth noting for this clone: What it binds is unknown.

V usage is TRBV4-2 and J usage is TRBJ2-5, with D unclear. The receptor comes from a woman aged 18-35 years in good health and CMV-seronegative. Sequenced material: PBMCs. The CDR3 protein is CASSQEFFSRNQETQYF. CDR3 DNA sequence: TGTGCCAGCAGCCAAGAATTTTTCTCGCGAAACCAAGAGACCCAGTACTTC.